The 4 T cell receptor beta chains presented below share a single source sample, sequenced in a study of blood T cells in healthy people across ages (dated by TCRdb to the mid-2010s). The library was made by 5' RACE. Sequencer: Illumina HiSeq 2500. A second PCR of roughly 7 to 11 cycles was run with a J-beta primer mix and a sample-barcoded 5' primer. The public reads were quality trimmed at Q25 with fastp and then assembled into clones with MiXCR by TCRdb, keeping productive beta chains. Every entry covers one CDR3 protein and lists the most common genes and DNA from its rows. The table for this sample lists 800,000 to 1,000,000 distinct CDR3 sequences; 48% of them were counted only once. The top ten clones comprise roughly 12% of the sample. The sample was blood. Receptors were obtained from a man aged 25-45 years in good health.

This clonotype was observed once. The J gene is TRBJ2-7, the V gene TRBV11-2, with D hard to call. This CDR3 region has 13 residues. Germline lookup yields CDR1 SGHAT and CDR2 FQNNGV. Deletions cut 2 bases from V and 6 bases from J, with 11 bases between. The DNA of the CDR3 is TGTGCCAGCAGCTTAAACGGCTTCGGCGAGCAGTACTTC. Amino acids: CASSLNGFGEQYF.

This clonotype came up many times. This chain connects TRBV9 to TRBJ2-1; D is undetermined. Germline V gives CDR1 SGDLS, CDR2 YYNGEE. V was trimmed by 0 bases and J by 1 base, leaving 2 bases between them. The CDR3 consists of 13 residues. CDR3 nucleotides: TGTGCCAGCAGCGTAGGATCCTACAATGAGCAGTTCTTC. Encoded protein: CASSVGSYNEQFF.

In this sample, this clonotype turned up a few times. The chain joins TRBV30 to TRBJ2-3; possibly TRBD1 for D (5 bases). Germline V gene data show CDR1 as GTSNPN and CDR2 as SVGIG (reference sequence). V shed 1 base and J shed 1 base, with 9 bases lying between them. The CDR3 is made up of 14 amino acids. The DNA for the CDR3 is TGTGCCTGGAGTGAAGGGGTGGGCACAGATACGCAGTATTTT. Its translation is CAWSEGVGTDTQYF.

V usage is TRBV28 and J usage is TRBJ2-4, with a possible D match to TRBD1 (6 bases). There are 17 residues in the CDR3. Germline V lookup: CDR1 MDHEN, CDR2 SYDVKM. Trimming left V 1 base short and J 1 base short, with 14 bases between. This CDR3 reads CASSLYGQGKAKNIQYF. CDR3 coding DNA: TGTGCCAGCAGTTTATATGGGCAGGGGAAGGCCAAAAACATTCAGTACTTC.